This T cell receptor beta chain was obtained from a study of shared clonotypes between healthy human individuals. Every one of the donors was a Caucasian adult that lived in Nashville, Tennessee. Trimming took 0 bases from V and 9 from J, leaving 14 bases between them. This CDR3 contains 13 residues. The germline V gene encodes CDR1 GTSNPN and CDR2 SVGIG (reference sequence). Points on this clone: Its target is not known. A much larger clone differs by one base, so this may be a read error. The sample has other DNA sequences that encode this CDR3 too.

Broader study findings: Blood was the sole source, and tissue repertoires probably differ.

It was across several immunoSEQ plates that each subset's genomic DNA was evenly split. Authors' data handling: ImmunoSEQ junction-only sequences lacked quality scores, so their filtering differed. The data were produced by immunoSEQ multiplex PCR, yet TCRdb's version contains in-frame clones alone and is incomplete. The DNA was the basis for D and trimming; V, J and clone size are from that table. The repertoire holds about 460,000 clones, with more than 70% as singletons. This receptor was obtained from a woman between 35 and 50 years old in good health. Some clones in this sample may be carry-over from other donors' samples. The rearrangement uses TRBV30 and TRBJ1-2; tentatively, D is TRBD1 (6 bases). The sequenced material came from PBMCs. The CDR3 DNA is TGTGCCTGGAGTGTTGGGGGCCCCTACAGCTACACCTTC. As protein: CAWSVGGPYSYTF.